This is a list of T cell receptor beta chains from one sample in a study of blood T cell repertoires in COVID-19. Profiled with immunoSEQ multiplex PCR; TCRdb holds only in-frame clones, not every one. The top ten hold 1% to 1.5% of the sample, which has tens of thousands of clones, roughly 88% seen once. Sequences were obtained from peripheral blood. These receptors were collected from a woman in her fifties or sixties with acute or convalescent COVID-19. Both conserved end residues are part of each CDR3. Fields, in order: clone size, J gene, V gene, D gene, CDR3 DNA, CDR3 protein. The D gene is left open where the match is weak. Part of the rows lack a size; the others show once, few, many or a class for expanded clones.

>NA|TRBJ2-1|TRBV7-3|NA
TGTGCCAGCAGCTCCCCGGGGGGCTCTGAGCAGTTCTTC
CASSSPGGSEQFF
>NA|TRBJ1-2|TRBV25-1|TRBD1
TGTGCCAGCAGTAGCGAGACAGGGCTGTATGGCTACACCTTC
CASSSETGLYGYTF
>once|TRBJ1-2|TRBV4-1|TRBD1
TGCGCCAGCAGCCAAATAGGGACAGCAAACTATGGCTACACCTTC
CASSQIGTANYGYTF
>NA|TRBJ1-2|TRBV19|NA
TGTGCCAGTAGCGGGGCCGATGACAGGTCTCTCTATGGCTACACCTTC
CASSGADDRSLYGYTF
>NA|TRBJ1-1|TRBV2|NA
TGTGCCAGCGGTCAGGGGTGGACTGAAGCTTTCTTT
CASGQGWTEAFF
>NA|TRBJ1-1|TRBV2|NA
TGTGCCAGCACCCTAGGGGGCACTGAAGCTTTCTTT
CASTLGGTEAFF
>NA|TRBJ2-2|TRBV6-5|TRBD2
TGTGCCAGCAGGAGCTGGGGGGGCACCGGGGAGCTGTTTTTT
CASRSWGGTGELFF
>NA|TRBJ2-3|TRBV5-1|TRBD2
TGCGCCAGCAGCCGAGCGGGAGGATTCGGAGATACGCAGTATTTT
CASSRAGGFGDTQYF
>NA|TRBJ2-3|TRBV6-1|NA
TGTGCCAGCAGTGAAATGGCGGCAGATACGCAGTATTTT
CASSEMAADTQYF
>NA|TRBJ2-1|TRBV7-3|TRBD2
TGTGCCAGCAGCTTAACGGCTAGCGGGAGGTTCAATGAGCAGTTCTTC
CASSLTASGRFNEQFF
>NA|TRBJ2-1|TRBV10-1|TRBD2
TGCGCCAGCAGTTTTTCAGGGACTAGCGAAGAGCAGTTCTTC
CASSFSGTSEEQFF
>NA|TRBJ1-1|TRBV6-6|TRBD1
TGTGCCAGCCTAGACAGGGATAACACTGAAGCTTTCTTT
CASLDRDNTEAFF
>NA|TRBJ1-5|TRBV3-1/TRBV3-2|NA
TGTGCCAGCAGCCAAGCCGGGAATCAGCCCCAGCATTTT
CASSQAGNQPQHF
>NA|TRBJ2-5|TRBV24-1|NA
TGTGCCACCAGTGGAGGGGGAGAGACCCAGTACTTC
CATSGGGETQYF
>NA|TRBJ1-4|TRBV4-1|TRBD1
TGCGCCAGCAGCCAAGAGGGGACAGGGAAAGACAAACTGTTTTTT
CASSQEGTGKDKLFF
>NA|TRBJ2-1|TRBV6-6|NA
TGTGCCAGCAGTTACCCTCGAGATGAGCAGTTCTTC
CASSYPRDEQFF
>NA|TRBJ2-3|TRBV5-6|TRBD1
TGTGCCAGCAGCTTCTGGGACAGATTCACAGATACGCAGTATTTT
CASSFWDRFTDTQYF
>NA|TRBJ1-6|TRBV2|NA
TGTGCCAGCCTCGATCTAAGGAGCTCCTATAATTCACCCCTCCACTTT
CASLDLRSSYNSPLHF
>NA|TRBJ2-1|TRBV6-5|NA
TGTGCCAGCACTCCCACCGGACTTGGCCGCGATGAGCAGTTCTTC
CASTPTGLGRDEQFF
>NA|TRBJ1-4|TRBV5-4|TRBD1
TGTGCCAGCAGCAAGGACAGGGATCATGAAAAACTGTTTTTT
CASSKDRDHEKLFF
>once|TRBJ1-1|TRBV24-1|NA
TGTGCCACCAGCGTGGGACAGAACACTGAAGCTTTCTTT
CATSVGQNTEAFF
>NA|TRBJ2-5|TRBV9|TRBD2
TGTGCCAGCAGCGTAGGAGGGACGGGGGGGGAGACCCAGTACTTC
CASSVGGTGGETQYF
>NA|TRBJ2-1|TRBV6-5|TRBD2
TGTGCCAGCAGTTACTCAGCGGGAGAGGCAAGCAATGAGCAGTTCTTC
CASSYSAGEASNEQFF
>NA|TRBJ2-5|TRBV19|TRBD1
TGTGCCAGTAGTTTCGCAGGGGGCCGGGAGACCCAGTACTTC
CASSFAGGRETQYF
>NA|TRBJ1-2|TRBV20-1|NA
TGCAGTGCTAGTCAGGGTGCGGGGTATGGCTACACCTTC
CSASQGAGYGYTF
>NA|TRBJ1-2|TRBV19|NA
TGTGCCAGTAGAAGGCGGGACCCAAACTATGGCTACACCTTC
CASRRRDPNYGYTF
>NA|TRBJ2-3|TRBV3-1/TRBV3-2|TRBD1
TGTGCCAGCAGCCAAGTGACAGGGCTGCGTACAGATACGCAGTATTTT
CASSQVTGLRTDTQYF
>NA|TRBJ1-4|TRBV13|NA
TGTGCCAGCAGCTGGGGAGGGGCAACTAATGAAAAACTGTTTTTT
CASSWGGATNEKLFF
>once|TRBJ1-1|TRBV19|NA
TGTGCCAGTAGTAGTAGGACAAAGAACACTGAAGCTTTCTTT
CASSSRTKNTEAFF
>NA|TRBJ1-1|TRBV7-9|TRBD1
TGTGCCAGCAGCACCCACAGGGGGAACACTGAAGCTTTCTTT
CASSTHRGNTEAFF
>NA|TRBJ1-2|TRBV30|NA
TGTGCCTGGAGACGCGGGCTCGACTATGGCTACACCTTC
CAWRRGLDYGYTF
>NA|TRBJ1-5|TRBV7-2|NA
TGTGCCAGCAGCTTATACGGGGGGCAGCCCCAGCATTTT
CASSLYGGQPQHF
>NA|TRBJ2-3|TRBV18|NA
TGTGCCAGCTCACCATCCAGCGGGCTGAGCACAGATACGCAGTATTTT
CASSPSSGLSTDTQYF
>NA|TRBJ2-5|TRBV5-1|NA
TGCGCCAGCAGCTTGGAATATACAGGACAAGAGACCCAGTACTTC
CASSLEYTGQETQYF
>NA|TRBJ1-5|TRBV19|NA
TGTGCCAGTAGTATCCCCCAGGGAAGCAATCAGCCCCAGCATTTT
CASSIPQGSNQPQHF
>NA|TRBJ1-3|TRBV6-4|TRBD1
TGTGCCAGCAGTGACTCGAGTTGGGACAGAAAGTCTGGAAACACCATATATTTT
CASSDSSWDRKSGNTIYF
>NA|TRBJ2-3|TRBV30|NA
TGTGCCTGGAGTGGGCCTCTGTCGGATACGCAGTATTTT
CAWSGPLSDTQYF
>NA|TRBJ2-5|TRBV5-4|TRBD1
TGTGCCAGCAGCATGACAGGGGAAGAGACCCAGTACTTC
CASSMTGEETQYF
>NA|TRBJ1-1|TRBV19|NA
TGTGCCAGTAGTATGTATGGGGGCGCGAGGACTGAAGCTTTCTTT
CASSMYGGARTEAFF
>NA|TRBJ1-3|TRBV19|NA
TGTGCCAGTAGTATGGATGGGCAGGTCACAAGAAGCACCATATATTTT
CASSMDGQVTRSTIYF
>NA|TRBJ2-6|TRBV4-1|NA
TGCGCCAGCAGCCAAGAAGTTGACACCTCTGGGGCCAACGTCCTGACTTTC
CASSQEVDTSGANVLTF
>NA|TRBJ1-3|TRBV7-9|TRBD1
TGTGCCAGCAGCTCTAGGACAGGACGAACACGATCTGGAAACACCATATATTTT
CASSSRTGRTRSGNTIYF
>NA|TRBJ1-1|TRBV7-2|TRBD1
TGTGCCAGCAGCTTTATCCGGGACAGGGAAGCTTTCTTT
CASSFIRDREAFF
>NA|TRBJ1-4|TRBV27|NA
TGTGCCAGCAGTTTATCCCCCCCATCGGGGGGCGGCAACGAAAAACTGTTTTTT
CASSLSPPSGGGNEKLFF
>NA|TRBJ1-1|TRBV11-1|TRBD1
TGTGCCAGCAGCTGGACAGGGGAGAGGGGAGCTTTCTTT
CASSWTGERGAFF
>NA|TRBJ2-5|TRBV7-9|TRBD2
TGTGCCAGCAGCCTATCCTCACCTTTAGCGGGACAAGAGACCCAGTACTTC
CASSLSSPLAGQETQYF
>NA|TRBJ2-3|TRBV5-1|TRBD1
TGCGCCAGCAGCCTCGGACAGGGGGCGGGGGATACGCAGTATTTT
CASSLGQGAGDTQYF
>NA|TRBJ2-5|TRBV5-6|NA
TGTGCCAGCAGGCTTGCAGTGGTCGCCCACCAGTACCAAGAGACCCAGTACTTC
CASRLAVVAHQYQETQYF